This T cell receptor (beta chain) was profiled in a study of shared clonotypes between healthy human individuals. Only in-frame clones appear in the TCRdb table, and some are missing; sequencing was by immunoSEQ multiplex PCR. Of more than 2,000,000 clones listed, more than 80% are singletons. CDR1 is SGHVS, CDR2 FQNEAQ, per germline. Germline trimming cut 0 bases from V and 6 bases from J; bases unmatched to any gene: 4. This CDR3 comprises 16 residues. Sequencing was performed on naive CD4+ T cells from PBMCs. Subset given: CD45RA+ positively selected. This sequence joins TRBV7-8 and TRBJ2-1; TRBD2 agrees at 11 bases. The sequence derives from a young man in good health. Some clones in this sample may be carry-over from other donors' samples. CDR3 amino acids: CASSLAGTSGTNEQFF. The CDR3 DNA sequence: TGTGCCAGCAGCTTAGCCGGGACTAGCGGTACCAATGAGCAGTTCTTC.